The 14 T cell receptor beta chains presented below share a single source sample, sequenced in a study of vaccination and CD4 T cells after COVID-19. Noted treatment: roughly 10-day PBMC culture with coronavirus spike peptide pools or control peptides (ViraFEST assay). An Oncomine TCR Beta short-read assay was used to sequence the DNA from cultured CD4+ T cells. TCRdb analysed the PCR reads with MiXCR anew, one entry per CDR3 protein. The repertoire holds over 4,500 distinct CDR3 sequences, with around 25% as singletons. Antigen specificity for these receptors is unknown. The sequences come from CD4+ T cells from blood, cultured in vitro, collected after SARS-CoV-2 vaccination. Receptors originate from a human donor who had recovered from COVID-19.

V usage is TRBV28 and J usage is TRBJ2-7, with 13 bases that match TRBD2. Per the germline V gene, CDR1 is MDHEN and CDR2 is SYDVKM. The CDR3 is 17 amino acids. With V trimmed by 5 bases and J by 2 bases, 9 bases remained unmatched. CDR3 residues: CASSPYPGTSGTYEQYF. The CDR3 coding sequence is TGTGCCAGCAGTCCTTACCCCGGGACTAGCGGGACCTACGAGCAGTACTTC.

This clonotype is medium-sized within its sample. The chain couples TRBV20-1 to TRBJ2-5; D remains ambiguous. The CDR3 is made up of 15 amino acids. V was cut by 3 bases and J by 1 base, with 15 bases left in between. The germline CDR1 and CDR2 sequences are DFQATT and SNEGSKA (reference sequence). CDR3 sequence reads: CSARALRVFQETQYF. CDR3 in DNA: TGCAGTGCTAGGGCCCTCCGGGTTTTCCAAGAGACCCAGTACTTC.

This clonotype was detected a few times. The V call is TRBV7-2, the J call TRBJ2-3; the match to TRBD1 covers 8 bases. In germline, CDR1 is SGHTA, CDR2 FQGNSA. Trimming at V came to 5 bases and at J to 0 bases, leaving 10 bases not matched to a gene. The length of the CDR3 is 17 residues. The CDR3, as DNA: TGTGCCAGCAGCACTGGGACAGGCTGGGGGAGCACAGATACGCAGTATTTT. Protein product: CASSTGTGWGSTDTQYF.

This clonotype is medium-sized by share. The chain links TRBV7-8 to TRBJ2-3, with D maybe TRBD2 (5 bases). Germline V gene lookup returns CDR1 SGHVS and CDR2 FQNEAQ. The CDR3 covers 15 residues. The V end lost 3 bases, the J end lost 4 bases, and 14 bases lay between the germline ends. The CDR3 DNA follows: TGTGCCAGCAGCTTGGGCGGAGGCCCCCCAGATACGCAGTATTTT. Translating gives CASSLGGGPPDTQYF.

By sample share, this clonotype is medium-sized. This sequence joins TRBV20-1 and TRBJ2-5; TRBD2 matches 9 bases. The CDR3 spans 15 residues. Germline V gives CDR1 DFQATT, CDR2 SNEGSKA (reference sequence). The V segment lost 1 base and the J segment 2 bases; nucleotides outside the gene matches: 5. The CDR3 spells CSARVASGDQETQYF. CDR3 bases: TGCAGTGCTAGAGTGGCTAGCGGGGATCAAGAGACCCAGTACTTC.

The chain links TRBV28 to TRBJ2-7, with TRBD2 as a possible D gene (6 bases). The germline V gene has CDR1 MDHEN and CDR2 SYDVKM. Trimming took 7 bases from V and 6 from J, leaving 13 bases between them. The CDR3 is made up of 12 amino acids. CDR3 region: CASTREFSEQYF. In nucleotides, the CDR3 is TGTGCCAGCACACGGGAGTTTTCCGAGCAGTACTTC.

This clonotype was detected only a few times. The chain employs TRBV28 and TRBJ2-3; perhaps TRBD2 as D (5 bases). This CDR3 is 14 amino acids long. Between the trimmed V and J ends, which lost 3 bases and 8 bases, there was a span of 15 bases. Germline V gene data show CDR1 as MDHEN and CDR2 as SYDVKM. Here the CDR3 DNA reads TGTGCCAGCAGTTTGCGAGGGTTATGGAGTACGCAGTATTTT. Translation gives CASSLRGLWSTQYF. Looking up the rest from reference TRBV28 and TRBJ2-3 gives the full variable domain: DVKVTQSSRYLVKRTGEKVFLECVQDMDHENMFWYRQDPGLGLRLIYFSYDVKMKEKGDIPEGYSVSREKKERFSLILESASTNQTSMYLCASSLRGLWSTQYFGPGTRLTVL.

About this clonotype: One end of the junction does not line up with germline, which may come from a read error. This chain joins TRBV6-5 and TRBJ2-3; no clear D gene. The CDR3 contains 14 residues. In germline, CDR1 is MNHEY, CDR2 SVGAGI. The CDR3 DNA follows: TGTGCCAGCACTTACTCGGCGAGCACAGATACGCAGTATTTT. Translating gives CASTYSASTDTQYF.

The chain combines TRBV20-1 with TRBJ2-5; 9 bases fit TRBD2. The V and J ends lost 3 bases and 2 bases, in that order; junction bases with no gene match: 7. This CDR3 comprises 15 residues. Per the germline V gene, CDR1 is DFQATT and CDR2 is SNEGSKA (reference sequence). Here the CDR3 DNA reads TGCAGTGCTAGGGGACTAGCCTATGAACAAGAGACCCAGTACTTC. Encoded protein: CSARGLAYEQETQYF.

Sample share makes this clonotype large. The chain links TRBV15 to TRBJ1-6; D remains ambiguous. Germline CDR1 LNHNV, CDR2 YYDKDF (reference sequence). The CDR3 has 13 residues. V dropped 4 bases and J dropped 9 bases, with 10 bases sitting between them. CDR3 in amino acids: CATSKFQGSPLHF. For the CDR3, the DNA is TGTGCCACCAGCAAGTTTCAAGGTTCACCCCTCCACTTT.

This clonotype has a handful of counts. The chain carries TRBV6-1 and TRBJ2-7; D is perhaps TRBD1 (5 bases). The germline CDR1 and CDR2 sequences are MNHNS and SASEGT. Between the trimmed V and J ends, which lost 6 bases and 4 bases, there was a span of 13 bases. The CDR3 covers 13 residues. CDR3 DNA sequence: TGTGCCAGCAGGGCGGACAAATCTTACGAGCAGTACTTC. Amino acids: CASRADKSYEQYF.

The chain has TRBV10-3 and TRBJ1-6; 9 bases are a match to TRBD1. V shed 4 bases, J shed 7 bases, and the junction held 2 bases outside the gene matches. The length of the CDR3 is 14 residues. Looked up from germline, CDR1 is ENHRY and CDR2 is SYGVKD. In DNA form, the CDR3 reads TGTGCCATCAGTGGGACAGGGGAAAATTCACCCCTCCACTTT. It encodes CAISGTGENSPLHF.

In its sample, this clonotype is large. The rearrangement links TRBV7-2 to TRBJ2-2; tentatively, D is TRBD1 (9 bases). The CDR3 has 16 residues. Germline CDR1 is SGHTA and CDR2 is FQGNSA. Trimming stripped 5 bases from V and 4 bases from J, with 17 bases between. CDR3 DNA sequence: TGTGCCAGCAGCCGGGGGGGACAGGGTAGCACCGGGGAGCTGTTTTTT. Translating gives CASSRGGQGSTGELFF.

This clonotype has more than one count but fewer than ten. The V call is TRBV24-1, the J call TRBJ2-6; tentatively, D is TRBD1 (5 bases). The V and J ends lost 2 bases and 4 bases respectively, with 14 bases between them. The CDR3 spans 17 residues. Germline V lookup: CDR1 KGHDR, CDR2 SFDVKD. CDR3 loop: CATSDSTGPRGANVLTF. The CDR3 DNA reads TGTGCCACCAGTGATTCTACAGGACCGCGGGGGGCCAACGTCCTGACTTTC.